This entry describes one TCR beta chain. TCRdb keeps only in-frame clones here, not all; method: immunoSEQ multiplex PCR. The sample has fewer than 300,000 clones, just over 85% seen once; the top ten hold roughly a sixth. The sample originates from a study of blood T cell repertoires in COVID-19. Germline V lookup: CDR1 SEHNR, CDR2 FQNEAQ (reference sequence). Trimming shortened V by 5 bases and J by 0 bases, and 15 bases separated the two germline ends. CDR3 length: 16 amino acids. The recovered donors of Cohort 3 showed two negative PCRs, clearance, or symptom resolution. The sequenced sample consisted of PBMCs or T cells enriched from blood (not recorded which). J is TRBJ2-3 and V is TRBV7-9; D call uncertain. The receptor comes from a man aged 18 to 29 who had recovered from COVID-19. CDR3 protein: CASSAQARPSTDTQYF. The DNA of the CDR3 is TGTGCCAGCAGCGCCCAGGCCAGGCCGAGCACAGATACGCAGTATTTT.